A selection of T cell receptor beta chains follows, all from one sample in a study of T cell clonotyping in hematopoietic cell transplantation. TCRdb keeps only in-frame clones here, not all; method: immunoSEQ multiplex PCR. The sample holds about 3,000 clones; approximately 82% are singletons and the top ten take around 6%. The material was peripheral blood mononuclear cells, obtained 30 days after allogeneic stem cell transplant. These receptor sequences come from a male patient between 60 and 69 years old who had an allogeneic stem cell transplant, so T cells may come from the graft donor. Some clones in this sample may be carry-over from other donors' samples. Each CDR3 is given with its conserved first and last residue. The D gene is left open where the match is weak. Clone size is not always given. Where it is, it says once, few, many or a class for expanded clones.

clone_size,v_call,d_call,j_call,cdr3_nt,cdr3_aa
NA,TRBV30,NA,TRBJ1-1,TGTGCCTGGAGTACGATTCCCACTGAAGCTTTCTTT,CAWSTIPTEAFF
NA,TRBV28,NA,TRBJ2-7,TGTGCCAGCAGTTTCCGGGACCGTGCCCCAATCTACGAGCAGTACTTC,CASSFRDRAPIYEQYF
NA,TRBV19,TRBD1,TRBJ1-1,TGTGCCAGTAGTACACCGCCGGGACAGGACCCTGAAGCTTTCTTT,CASSTPPGQDPEAFF
NA,TRBV30,NA,TRBJ2-5,TGTGCCTGGAGAGGTCAAGAGACCCAGTACTTC,CAWRGQETQYF
NA,TRBV27,NA,TRBJ2-7,TGTGCCAGCAGTGCTAGGGGGTGGGGCGAGCAGTACTTC,CASSARGWGEQYF
NA,TRBV6-6,NA,TRBJ2-7,TGTGCCAGCAGTTACGCAGACGAGCAGTACTTC,CASSYADEQYF
NA,TRBV5-1,NA,TRBJ1-1,TGCGCCAGCAGCTTGGACACAGATAACACTGAAGCTTTCTTT,CASSLDTDNTEAFF
NA,TRBV30,NA,TRBJ2-7,TGTGCCTGGAGCCCGGACAGCTACGAGCAGTACTTC,CAWSPDSYEQYF
NA,TRBV7-3,NA,TRBJ1-4,TGTGCCAGCAGCTTAAGTAGCAGGGCCGGTGAAAAACTGTTTTTT,CASSLSSRAGEKLFF
NA,TRBV9,NA,TRBJ2-7,TGTGCCAGCAGCGTAGAGTTCGGGGGCGAGCAGTACTTC,CASSVEFGGEQYF
few,TRBV7-9,NA,TRBJ1-3,TGTGCCAGCAGCCACGCAGGGTCTGGAAACACCATATATTTT,CASSHAGSGNTIYF
once,TRBV27,TRBD2,TRBJ2-3,TGTGCCAGCAGTTTAGGGGCGGGAGAGACAGATACGCAGTATTTT,CASSLGAGETDTQYF
NA,TRBV11-1,NA,TRBJ2-1,TGTGCCAGCAGCTTAAACAGTGGCTTCGCCTCCTACAATGAGCAGTTCTTC,CASSLNSGFASYNEQFF
NA,TRBV29-1,TRBD1,TRBJ2-3,TGCAGCGCCCGAGGGGCACGGACAGGTACAGATACGCAGTATTTT,CSARGARTGTDTQYF
NA,TRBV5-4,TRBD2,TRBJ2-7,TGTGCCAGCAGCCCCGACGGGGGGTACGAGCAGTACTTC,CASSPDGGYEQYF
few,TRBV4-1,NA,TRBJ1-5,TGCGCCAGCAGCCCTACTGCCAACCAGTTCGGCAATCAGCCCCAGCATTTT,CASSPTANQFGNQPQHF
NA,TRBV5-8,NA,TRBJ1-1,TGTGCCAGCAGCTTGGTGATGAACACTGAAGCTTTCTTT,CASSLVMNTEAFF
NA,TRBV2,NA,TRBJ1-5,TGTGCCAGCAGTGAGGGAGGTTTTGATCAGCCCCAGCATTTT,CASSEGGFDQPQHF
NA,TRBV5-1,NA,TRBJ1-2,TGCGCCAGCAGCTCAGGACAGCTTAAGATTTATGGCTACACCTTC,CASSSGQLKIYGYTF
NA,TRBV5-1,NA,TRBJ2-7,TGCGCCAGCAGGGCCCCCGGATTGAGGGAGCAGTACTTC,CASRAPGLREQYF
NA,TRBV2,NA,TRBJ2-5,TGTGCCAGCTACTCTCTCACCCAAGCGAAGACCCAGTACTTC,CASYSLTQAKTQYF
NA,TRBV7-3,NA,TRBJ1-1,TGTGCCAGCAGCCGGGGACGGAACACTGAAGCTTTCTTT,CASSRGRNTEAFF
once,TRBV5-4,NA,TRBJ2-3,TGTGCCAGCAGCTTGGGGTCTAGCACAGATACGCAGTATTTT,CASSLGSSTDTQYF
NA,TRBV27,NA,TRBJ2-7,TGTGCCAGCAGTTTATCCCCTGACACAACCTACGAGCAGTACTTC,CASSLSPDTTYEQYF
NA,TRBV10-3,NA,TRBJ1-5,TGTGCCATCAGTGACTACAATCAGCCCCAGCATTTT,CAISDYNQPQHF
NA,TRBV19,TRBD1,TRBJ1-1,TGTGCCAGTAGGGGACAGGTGAAAGCTTTCTTT,CASRGQVKAFF
NA,TRBV28,NA,TRBJ2-7,TGTGCCAGCAGCGACCCGGTGGGACATTCCTACGAGCAGTACTTC,CASSDPVGHSYEQYF
NA,TRBV5-5,NA,TRBJ1-4,TGTGCCAGCCGCTACAGGGCTTCTAATGAAAAACTGTTTTTT,CASRYRASNEKLFF
NA,TRBV7-2,TRBD1,TRBJ1-5,TGTGCCAGCAGCTTGACAGGGGGGGATCAGCCCCAGCATTTT,CASSLTGGDQPQHF
NA,TRBV7-9,NA,TRBJ1-5,TGTGCCAGCAGCTTGGCACAGCCCGGTCAGCCCCAGCATTTT,CASSLAQPGQPQHF
NA,TRBV9,NA,TRBJ2-3,TGTGCCAGCAGCGGAGTAGCGGCCGGCACAGATACGCAGTATTTT,CASSGVAAGTDTQYF
NA,TRBV7-8,NA,TRBJ2-2,TGTGCCAGCAGCTTAGCGACTTGGGGAATCGGGGAGCTGTTTTTT,CASSLATWGIGELFF
NA,TRBV7-2,TRBD2,TRBJ2-5,TGTGCCAGCAGCTTTAGCGGGAGCCAAGAGACCCAGTACTTC,CASSFSGSQETQYF